These 15 T cell receptor beta chains were all obtained from the same sample, sequenced in a study of identical twins. MiXCR, run by TCRdb on the 5' RACE reads, gives a single entry per CDR3 protein. The table records around 240,000 distinct CDR3 sequences, roughly 7% of them present only once. The sample was also linked to a second study, of yellow fever vaccine responses in identical twins.

The material sequenced was memory (CD45RO+) T cells sorted from blood. These receptors all stem from a woman aged 18-29 years in good health.

This clonotype was detected ten times or more. V and J are TRBV3-1 and TRBJ2-1, with D possibly being TRBD1 or TRBD2 (5 bases each). V gave up 3 bases and J gave up 5 bases, with 11 bases separating them. CDR3 length: 14 amino acids. Germline V CDR1 and CDR2: LGHDT, YNNKEL (reference sequence). The CDR3 spells CASSQGRVNNEQFF. In DNA, the CDR3 is TGTGCCAGCAGCCAGGGACGGGTAAACAATGAGCAGTTCTTC.

This clonotype appeared many times. The chain links TRBV28 to TRBJ1-2; D remains unclear. Trimming stripped 3 bases from V and 4 bases from J, with 12 bases between. CDR1 is MDHEN, CDR2 SYDVKM, per germline. This CDR3 contains 14 residues. CDR3 DNA: TGTGCCAGCAGTTTCCCAACGCGGAGCTATGGCTACACCTTC. This gives the protein CASSFPTRSYGYTF.

This clonotype was detected only a few times. The chain employs TRBV5-6 and TRBJ2-3; D gene ambiguous. CDR3 size: 19 residues. The germline CDR1 and CDR2 sequences are SGHDT and YYEEEE. Trimming took off 2 bases at V and 0 bases at J, with 22 bases between the two ends. CDR3 loop: CASSFEVRVGGPSTDTQYF. The CDR3 DNA is TGTGCCAGCAGCTTCGAGGTACGGGTCGGCGGACCTAGCACAGATACGCAGTATTTT.

The chain has TRBV3-1 and TRBJ2-3, with TRBD2 identical over 13 bases. The CDR3 length is 14 residues. Germline V lookup: CDR1 LGHDT, CDR2 YNNKEL (reference sequence). The J segment lost 6 bases and the V segment lost 11 bases, leaving 8 bases of the junction unmatched. CDR3 sequence: CAVSGTSGKDTQYF. The CDR3 nucleotides read TGTGCCGTTTCCGGGACTAGCGGGAAGGATACGCAGTATTTT.

This clonotype showed up just a few times. The chain links TRBV18 to TRBJ2-1, with D possibly matching TRBD2 (5 bases). The germline V gene encodes CDR1 KGHSH and CDR2 LQKENI. Trimming took 2 bases from V and 10 from J, leaving 9 bases between them. This CDR3 contains 12 residues. The CDR3 DNA is TGTGCCAGCTCACCAAGCGGCAGCGAGCAGTTCTTC. It yields the protein CASSPSGSEQFF. The variable domain in full, with the rest retrieved from reference TRBV18 and TRBJ2-1, is NAGVMQNPRHLVRRRGQEARLRCSPMKGHSHVYWYRQLPEEGLKFMVYLQKENIIDESGMPKERFSAEFPKEGPSILRIQQVVRGDSAAYFCASSPSGSEQFFGPGTRLTVL.

The gene calls are TRBV20-1 and TRBJ2-1, with 8 bases lining up with TRBD2. Looked up from germline, CDR1 is DFQATT and CDR2 is SNEGSKA (reference sequence). This CDR3 is built from 13 residues. Trimming took 7 bases from V and 4 from J; bases not matched to a gene: 6. The DNA for the CDR3 is TGCAGTGTTATAGCGGGGATATACAATGAGCAGTTCTTC. Translated: CSVIAGIYNEQFF.

This clonotype has at least ten counts. V usage is TRBV3-1 and J usage is TRBJ1-2; 7 bases agree with TRBD1. With 4 bases clipped from V and 7 bases from J, the junction kept 9 bases outside the gene matches. Looked up from germline, CDR1 is LGHDT and CDR2 is YNNKEL (reference sequence). The CDR3 extends over 14 amino acids. Written as DNA, the CDR3 is TGTGCCAGCAGCCTGACAGGGACATCCCGTGGCTACACCTTC. Translation gives CASSLTGTSRGYTF.

This clonotype was found a few times. V is TRBV7-9 and J is TRBJ2-1, with D unclear. Germline V gives CDR1 SEHNR, CDR2 FQNEAQ (reference sequence). The V and J ends lost 1 base and 7 bases respectively, with 11 bases between them. There are 14 residues in the CDR3. The CDR3 DNA follows: TGTGCCAGCAGCTTAGGTGGCAGCCTAAATGAGCAGTTCTTC. Translation gives CASSLGGSLNEQFF.

This clonotype was recorded at least ten times. This chain joins TRBV7-3 and TRBJ2-1; D is tentatively TRBD1 or TRBD2 (6 bases each). The CDR3 contains 14 residues. Germline CDR1 SGHTA, CDR2 FQGTGA. Trimming stripped 2 bases from V and 7 bases from J, with 12 bases between. CDR3: CASSLSPGANEQFF. For the CDR3, the DNA is TGTGCCAGCAGCTTATCCCCGGGGGCGAATGAGCAGTTCTTC.

This clonotype was seen more than once but under ten times. The gene calls are TRBV7-9 and TRBJ1-1; 9 positions agree with TRBD1. The ends lost 5 bases at V and 4 bases at J; junction bases unmatched: 8. There are 15 residues in the CDR3. Germline V gives CDR1 SEHNR, CDR2 FQNEAQ (reference sequence). The DNA for the CDR3 is TGTGCCAGCAGCAATTCGGACAGGGGAGGCACTGAAGCTTTCTTT. Translated, it gives CASSNSDRGGTEAFF.

This clonotype turned up a few times. The genes are TRBV29-1 and TRBJ1-1; tentatively, D is TRBD1 (5 bases). This CDR3 has 10 residues. Germline CDR1 and CDR2: SQVTM and ANQGSEA. With 6 bases removed from V and 3 bases from J, the gap between germline ends came to 5 bases. The CDR3 DNA is TGCAGCGTGGGGGACACTGAAGCTTTCTTT. Translated, it gives CSVGDTEAFF. Supplemented by reference TRBV29-1 and TRBJ1-1, the full variable domain reads SAVISQKPSRDICQRGTSLTIQCQVDSQVTMMFWYRQQPGQSLTLIATANQGSEATYESGFVIDKFPISRPNLTFSTLTVSNMSPEDSSIYLCSVGDTEAFFGQGTRLTVV.

This clonotype occurred many times. The chain couples TRBV15 to TRBJ1-1; 7 bases map to TRBD1. The J segment lost 0 bases and the V segment lost 0 bases, leaving 4 bases of the junction unmatched. The CDR3 contains 16 residues. Germline values: CDR1 LNHNV, CDR2 YYDKDF (reference sequence). The CDR3 is CATSREVQGVNTEAFF. The DNA for the CDR3 is TGTGCCACCAGCAGAGAAGTCCAGGGGGTGAACACTGAAGCTTTCTTT.

This clonotype occurred many times. The genes are TRBV19 and TRBJ2-2; D is uncertain. Trimming removed 6 bases at V and 6 bases at J, with 8 bases between. The CDR3 runs to 12 residues. Germline V lookup: CDR1 LNHDA, CDR2 SQIVND (reference sequence). This chain's CDR3 is CASRWFAGELFF. CDR3 in DNA: TGTGCCAGTAGATGGTTCGCCGGGGAGCTGTTTTTT.

At least ten counts were recorded for this clonotype. V is TRBV5-4 and J is TRBJ2-2; either TRBD1 or TRBD2 may fit D (5 bases each). Trimming took off 3 bases at V and 1 base at J, with 19 bases between the two ends. The CDR3 has 18 amino acids. Germline CDR1 and CDR2: SGHNT and YYREEE (reference sequence). CDR3 region: CASSSTIGTVRNTGELFF. The DNA for the CDR3 is TGTGCCAGCAGCTCCACAATTGGGACCGTTCGGAACACCGGGGAGCTGTTTTTT.

This clonotype appeared many times. The genes are TRBV4-1 and TRBJ1-5; D might be TRBD1 (5 bases). V was trimmed by 0 bases and J by 4 bases, leaving 10 bases between them. The CDR3 has 15 residues. Germline values: CDR1 MGHRA, CDR2 YSYEKL. CDR3 nucleotides: TGCGCCAGCAGCCAAGAAGGGACGGGAAATCAGCCCCAGCATTTT. Protein: CASSQEGTGNQPQHF.